What follows is one T cell receptor beta chain and its context. The V and J ends lost 5 bases and 0 bases respectively, with 14 bases between them. Germline-derived CDR1 and CDR2 are SGHTA and FQGNSA. This CDR3 has 16 residues. The sample comes from a study of blood T cell repertoires in COVID-19. Libraries were prepared by immunoSEQ multiplex PCR; TCRdb keeps only in-frame clonotypes and omits some of them. Among about 78,000 clones, around 90% were seen once, and the ten largest hold about 4.3%. This chain connects TRBV7-2 to TRBJ1-3, with D perhaps matching TRBD1 (5 bases). This receptor was identified in a woman over 75 with active or convalescent COVID-19. Sequences were obtained from peripheral blood. The CDR3 reads CASSPMGLLSGNTIYF. The CDR3 DNA sequence: TGTGCCAGCAGCCCAATGGGACTTCTCTCTGGAAACACCATATATTTT.